One T cell receptor beta chain is described in this entry. No antigen is known for it. Trimming took 1 base from V and 9 from J, leaving 13 bases between them. There are 14 residues in the CDR3. Germline assignment: CDR1 SSHAT and CDR2 FNYEAQ (reference sequence). The data belong to a study of cytomegalovirus exposure and HLA in healthy donors. Whole-study results and caveats: Reports indicate that TCR beta sequences accurately predicted the HLA-A and HLA-B alleles of most subjects.

The PCR had 60 Vbeta and 13 Jbeta primers. The method was immunoSEQ multiplex PCR; TCRdb's version includes in-frame clones alone and lacks a portion of them. The table lists about 160,000 clones, roughly 89% of them singletons. V usage is TRBV7-7 and J usage is TRBJ2-1, with a possible D match to TRBD2 (5 bases). Sequencing used PBMCs. This clonotype was sampled from a woman aged 30 to 39 in good health and CMV-seronegative. The DNA for the CDR3 is TGTGCCAGCAGCTTAGGGACTCGCCGTCGTGAGCAGTTCTTC. Its protein product is CASSLGTRRREQFF.